This section outlines one T cell receptor beta chain sequence together with its context. TCRdb reanalysed the 5' RACE reads using MiXCR and keeps one entry per CDR3 protein. The sample lists tens of thousands of distinct CDR3 sequences; roughly 14% were seen once. The sample originates from a study of T cells of healthy individuals. This CDR3 comprises 17 residues. The germline V gene encodes CDR1 SGDLS and CDR2 YYNGEE. V lost 1 base to trimming and J lost 2 bases; unmatched junction nucleotides: 11. This sequence joins TRBV9 and TRBJ2-7, with 8 bases aligning to TRBD2. The clonotype was recovered from a human donor in good health. Here the CDR3 DNA reads TGTGCCAGCAGCGTAACCCTCAGCGGGAGCGGGGCCTACGAGCAGTACTTC. This encodes CASSVTLSGSGAYEQYF.